A single sample gave rise to the 17 T cell receptor beta chains below, sequenced in a study of beta chain features in type 1 diabetes. The whole isolated RNA underwent reverse transcription, so sequencing captured expressed TCRB transcripts. Sequencing was performed with immunoSEQ multiplex PCR; in TCRdb, only in-frame clones are kept and a portion is missing. The sample lists about 320,000 clones; 11% to 15% were seen once. The sample comprised central memory CD4+ T cells from blood. These receptors were obtained from a man aged 25 to 45 in good health.

This clone was observed a handful of times. V gene TRBV5-1 combines with J gene TRBJ2-5; tentatively, D is TRBD2 (6 bases). The CDR3 length is 15 residues. The germline CDR1 and CDR2 sequences are SGHRS and YFSETQ. The V gene lost 7 bases and the J gene lost 2 bases, with 18 bases spanning the gap. The CDR3 loop reads CASRAGGLSQETQYF. The CDR3 DNA reads as TGCGCCAGCCGGGCCGGGGGATTGTCTCAAGAGACCCAGTACTTC.

This clone came up many times. This chain links TRBV7-2 with TRBJ2-2; D is perhaps TRBD1 (6 bases). Trimming took 1 base from V and 6 from J, leaving 12 bases between them. Germline V gene sequence: CDR1 SGHTA, CDR2 FQGNSA. This CDR3 has 15 residues. The CDR3 protein is CASSLGTQGSGELFF. The CDR3 DNA sequence: TGTGCCAGCAGCTTAGGAACTCAGGGGTCCGGGGAGCTGTTTTTT.

This clone was counted at least ten times. The chain uses TRBV10-3 and TRBJ2-7; 9 bases align to TRBD1. Per germline, CDR1 ENHRY and CDR2 SYGVKD. The CDR3 consists of 16 residues. The V gene end was trimmed by 0 bases and the J gene end by 5 bases; junction bases not matched to a gene: 8. The CDR3 bases are TGTGCCATCAGTGAGTCTGGGACAGGGTCTTTCGACGAGCAGTACTTC. It encodes CAISESGTGSFDEQYF.

The chain is built from TRBV2 and TRBJ1-5; no reliable D call. Germline V gene lookup returns CDR1 SNHLY and CDR2 FYNNEI. CDR3 size: 13 residues. Trimming took 7 bases from V and 1 from J, leaving 8 bases between them. DNA for the CDR3: TGTGCCAGCACTTTCTCGAGCAATCAGCCCCAGCATTTT. This codes for CASTFSSNQPQHF. Looking up the rest from reference TRBV2 and TRBJ1-5 gives the full variable domain: EPEVTQTPSHQVTQMGQEVILRCVPISNHLYFYWYRQILGQKVEFLVSFYNNEISEKSEIFDDQFSVERPDGSNFTLKIRSTKLEDSAMYFCASTFSSNQPQHFGDGTRLSIL.

V gene TRBV5-4 combines with J gene TRBJ1-6, with D uncertain. This CDR3 region has 12 residues. Trimming removed 3 bases from V and 2 bases from J, with 0 bases in between. Germline V gene sequence: CDR1 SGHNT, CDR2 YYREEE (reference sequence). Here the CDR3 DNA reads TGTGCCAGCAGCTCCTATAATTCACCCCTCCACTTT. Translating gives CASSSYNSPLHF.

V and J are TRBV5-4 and TRBJ2-2; D may be TRBD2 (6 bases). The CDR3 sequence is 16 residues long. Germline V gives CDR1 SGHNT, CDR2 YYREEE (reference sequence). Trimming took 6 bases from V and 4 from J, leaving 19 bases between them. The CDR3 nucleotides read TGTGCCAGCACCAAGAGTGCGACTAGATCCACCGGGGAGCTGTTTTTT. This translates into CASTKSATRSTGELFF.

This clone turned up a few times. The junction departs from the called germline gene at one end, perhaps through a read error. The rearrangement uses TRBV5-4 and TRBJ1-2; D uncertain. Germline V gene data show CDR1 as SGHNT and CDR2 as YYREEE (reference sequence). The CDR3 runs 13 residues. The CDR3 here is CASSQDGFYGYTF. The DNA of the CDR3 is TGCGCCAGCAGCCAAGATGGCTTCTATGGCTACACCTTC.

V and J are TRBV21-1 and TRBJ1-1; TRBD1 reflects the table's D call only, with no check against the DNA. TRBV21-1 is listed as a pseudogene. The CDR3 spans 16 residues. CDR3 nucleotides: TGTGCCAGCAGCCAAACCCAAATCAGGGGGCGGGGTGAAGCTTTCTTT. It encodes CASSQTQIRGRGEAFF.

A single count supports this clone. The DNA of the CDR3 is TGTGCCAGCAGTCAGGGACAGAGAGTATACTACGAGCAGTACGTC. It yields the protein CASSQGQRVYYEQYV. The J gene is TRBJ2-7, the V gene TRBV5-6; TRBD1 agrees at 7 bases. The J segment lost 3 bases and the V segment lost 5 bases, leaving 11 bases of the junction unmatched. Germline CDR1 reads SGHDT; CDR2 reads YYEEEE. The CDR3 length is 15 residues.

This clone occurred a few times. This chain uses TRBV30 with TRBJ2-3; 9 nucleotides align to TRBD2. Germline V gene lookup returns CDR1 GTSNPN and CDR2 SVGIG (reference sequence). This CDR3 is built from 17 residues. Germline trimming cut 0 bases from V and 4 bases from J; bases unmatched to any gene: 11. The CDR3 nucleotides read TGTGCCTGGAGTGTACGTTTTCGTAGCGGGAGCGCAGATACGCAGTATTTT. Encoded protein: CAWSVRFRSGSADTQYF.

This clone was counted a few times. The chain carries TRBV27 and TRBJ1-1, with TRBD1 matching 7 bases. Trimming removed 8 bases from V and 1 base from J; junction bases left unmatched: 10. CDR3 length: 15 amino acids. In germline, CDR1 is MNHEY, CDR2 SMNVEV (reference sequence). This chain's CDR3 is CASVRDSLWNTEAFF. Written as DNA, the CDR3 is TGTGCCAGCGTCCGGGACAGCTTATGGAACACTGAAGCTTTCTTT.

There are a few counts of this clone. At the DNA level, this CDR3 is encoded by other sequences in the same sample as well. The chain is built from TRBV7-9 and TRBJ1-2; possibly TRBD1 for D (5 bases). The V gene's germline CDR1 is SEHNR and CDR2 FQNEAQ (reference sequence). CDR3 length equals 13 residues. V was trimmed by 0 bases and J by 6 bases, leaving 8 bases between them. CDR3 sequence: CASSLASGNGYTF. DNA of the CDR3: TGTGCCAGCAGCTTAGCATCAGGGAATGGCTACACCTTC.

The rearrangement links TRBV7-2 to TRBJ1-2; 7 positions agree with TRBD1. The germline V gene has CDR1 SGHTA and CDR2 FQGNSA. With V trimmed by 5 bases and J by 6 bases, 9 bases remained unmatched. The CDR3 has 14 residues. The CDR3 loop reads CASSPVGRGDGYTF. Here the CDR3 DNA reads TGTGCCAGCAGCCCGGTGGGCAGGGGGGATGGCTACACCTTC.

The V call is TRBV6-5, the J call TRBJ2-7, with 7 bases identical to TRBD2. Trimming cost V 5 bases and J 2 bases; bases outside gene matches: 9. The CDR3 length is 15 residues. The V gene's germline CDR1 is MNHEY and CDR2 SVGAGI. In DNA, the CDR3 is TGTGCCAGCAGTGCAATGGAGCGGGGTGCCTACGAGCAGTACTTC. Its translation is CASSAMERGAYEQYF.

This chain links TRBV4-2 with TRBJ1-1, with D perhaps matching TRBD1 (5 bases). The germline V gene has CDR1 LGHNA and CDR2 YNFKEQ. The CDR3 spans 12 residues. Trimming removed 6 bases at V and 8 bases at J, with 13 bases between. CDR3 nucleotide sequence: TGTGCCAGCAGTATACCGGGGCCAGAAGCTTTCTTT. Protein product: CASSIPGPEAFF.

This rearrangement joins TRBV5-1 to TRBJ1-6; perhaps TRBD1 as D (5 bases). Germline CDR1 SGHRS, CDR2 YFSETQ. The CDR3 has 17 amino acids. Trimming took off 3 bases at V and 6 bases at J, with 19 bases between the two ends. The CDR3 spells CASSSTEFGTGNSPLHF. Here the CDR3 DNA reads TGCGCCAGCAGCTCTACTGAATTCGGGACGGGTAATTCACCCCTCCACTTT.

Comments on this clone: A much larger clone lies one base from this, so it may be a read error. Other DNA variants within this sample encode the same CDR3. CDR3 DNA: TGTGCCAGCAGCTTAGATCATGGGGATACGCAGTATTTT. Translating it yields CASSLDHGDTQYF. This rearrangement joins TRBV7-2 to TRBJ2-3; the D is unclear. V gave up 1 base and J gave up 6 bases, with 8 bases separating them. CDR3 size: 13 residues. Germline values: CDR1 SGHTA, CDR2 FQGNSA.